The T cell receptor beta chain described here comes from a study of CD8 T cells in Susac syndrome. A quantity of roughly 0.5 to 1 ug RNA underwent reverse transcription using random hexamers. It was immunoSEQ multiplex PCR that amplified TCR beta CDR3 across 54 Vbeta and 13 Jbeta. Each CDR3 protein gets one entry after TCRdb re-called the immunoSEQ multiplex PCR reads with MiXCR. Counted here are more than 55,000 distinct CDR3 sequences, around 93% occurring once; the ten biggest clones make up 0.2% to 0.3%. The CDR3 extends over 13 amino acids. From germline, CDR1 is SGDLS and CDR2 YYNGEE. Germline trimming cut 8 bases from V and 3 bases from J; bases unmatched to any gene: 1. Sequencing targeted TCR beta in blood CD8+ and CD4+ T cells. The control group consisted of healthy donors matched for age and sex.

This sequence originates from a human donor in good health. Source material: CD8+ T cells from PBMCs. V gene TRBV9 combines with J gene TRBJ2-1, with 11 bases lining up with TRBD2. CDR3 bases: TGTGCCAGTGGGACTAGCGGCTACAATGAGCAGTTCTTC. It codes for CASGTSGYNEQFF.